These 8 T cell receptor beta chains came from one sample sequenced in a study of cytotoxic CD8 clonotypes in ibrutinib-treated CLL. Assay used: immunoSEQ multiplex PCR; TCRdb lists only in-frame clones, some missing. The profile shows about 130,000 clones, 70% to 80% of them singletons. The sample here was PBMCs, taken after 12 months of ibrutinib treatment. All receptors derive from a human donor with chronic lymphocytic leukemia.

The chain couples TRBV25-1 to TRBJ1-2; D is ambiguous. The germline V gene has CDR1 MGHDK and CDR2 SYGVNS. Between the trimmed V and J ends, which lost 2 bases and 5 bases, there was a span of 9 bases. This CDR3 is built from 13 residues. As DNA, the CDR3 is TGTGCCAGCAGTGAACCCCACGGGTATGGCTACACCTTC. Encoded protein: CASSEPHGYGYTF.

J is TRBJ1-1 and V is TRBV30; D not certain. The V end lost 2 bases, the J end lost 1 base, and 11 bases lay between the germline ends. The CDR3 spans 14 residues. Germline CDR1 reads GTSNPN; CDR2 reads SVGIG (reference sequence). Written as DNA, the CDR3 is TGTGCCTGGAGTCTCGGGCAGTCGAACACTGAAGCTTTCTTT. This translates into CAWSLGQSNTEAFF.

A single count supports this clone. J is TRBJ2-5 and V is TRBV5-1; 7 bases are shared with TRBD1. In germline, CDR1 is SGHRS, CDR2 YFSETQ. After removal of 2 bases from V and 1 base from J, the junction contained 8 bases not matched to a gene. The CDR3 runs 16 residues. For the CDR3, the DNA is TGCGCCAGCAGCTTTGGGGCAGGGGGTCCCCAAGAGACCCAGTACTTC. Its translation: CASSFGAGGPQETQYF.

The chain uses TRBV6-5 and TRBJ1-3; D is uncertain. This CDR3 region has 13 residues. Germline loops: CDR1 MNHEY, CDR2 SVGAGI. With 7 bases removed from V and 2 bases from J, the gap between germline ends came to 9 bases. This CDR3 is CASISPPGNTIYF. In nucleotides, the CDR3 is TGTGCCAGCATCTCGCCCCCTGGAAACACCATATATTTT.

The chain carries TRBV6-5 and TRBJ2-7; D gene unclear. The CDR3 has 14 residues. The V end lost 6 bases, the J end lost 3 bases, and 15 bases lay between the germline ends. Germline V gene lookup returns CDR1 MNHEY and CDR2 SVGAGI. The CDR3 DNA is TGTGCCAGCAGGGAGTCAGGCAGTAACTACGAGCAGTACTTC. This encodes CASRESGSNYEQYF.

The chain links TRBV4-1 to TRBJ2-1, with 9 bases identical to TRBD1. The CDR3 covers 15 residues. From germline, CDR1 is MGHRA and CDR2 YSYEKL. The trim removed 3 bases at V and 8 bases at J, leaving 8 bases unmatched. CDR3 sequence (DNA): TGCGCCAGCAGCCAGATCCGGGACAGGGACGATGAGCAGTTCTTC. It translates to CASSQIRDRDDEQFF.

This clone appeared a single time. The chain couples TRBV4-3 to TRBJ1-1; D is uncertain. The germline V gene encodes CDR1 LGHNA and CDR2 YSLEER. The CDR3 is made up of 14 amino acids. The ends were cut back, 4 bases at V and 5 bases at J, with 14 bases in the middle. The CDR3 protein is CASSLTAGNTEAFF. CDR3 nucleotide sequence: TGCGCCAGCAGCCTCACCGCGGGGAATACTGAAGCTTTCTTT.

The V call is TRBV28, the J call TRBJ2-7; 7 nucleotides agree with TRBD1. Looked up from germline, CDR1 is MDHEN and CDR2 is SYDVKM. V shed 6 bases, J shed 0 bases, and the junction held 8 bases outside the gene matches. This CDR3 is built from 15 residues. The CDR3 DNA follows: TGTGCCAGCAGCCAAAGGGGGCCGAGCTCCTACGAGCAGTACTTC. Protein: CASSQRGPSSYEQYF.